These T cell receptor beta chains were read from a single sample in a study of early T cells in non-severe SARS-CoV-2 infection. MiXCR, applied by TCRdb to the 5' RACE reads, yields one record per CDR3 protein. The sample shows approximately 74,000 distinct CDR3 sequences, 13% to 15% of them seen only once. Sequencing used whole blood. These receptors were taken from an adult who was a healthcare worker with PCR-confirmed SARS-CoV-2 infection or an uninfected control (not recorded which). Both conserved end residues are part of each CDR3. Each record gives: V gene, CDR3 length, J gene, clone size, D gene, CDR3 DNA, CDR3 protein. D genes are given only for firm matches. Rows may omit the clone size; those that give it use once, few, many or a size class.

>TRBV7-3|13|TRBJ2-5|.|TRBD2
TGTGCCAGCAGCCAAGGGACTAAAGAGACCCAGTACTTC
CASSQGTKETQYF
>TRBV29-1|15|TRBJ1-2|few|TRBD1
TGCAGCGTTGAAGATGTCAGGGGGCGCGACTATGGCTACACCTTC
CSVEDVRGRDYGYTF
>TRBV7-7|14|TRBJ2-5|many|.
TGTGCCAGCAGCTCTTCTAGCGCTCTAGAGACCCAGTACTTC
CASSSSSALETQYF
>TRBV28|14|TRBJ1-1|few|.
TGTGCCAGCTTCCCAGGGCAGACGAACACTGAAGCTTTCTTT
CASFPGQTNTEAFF
>TRBV3-1|12|TRBJ1-4|.|.
TGTGCCAGCAGCCATGGACTCGAAAAACTGTTTTTT
CASSHGLEKLFF
>TRBV25-1|16|TRBJ1-1|many|.
TGTGCCAGCAGAAAGTTTTCGATGGGCTATGACACTGAAGCTTTCTTT
CASRKFSMGYDTEAFF
>TRBV18|13|TRBJ2-7|few|.
TGTGCCAGCTCAGCCGGGGCCTCCTACGAGCAGTACTTC
CASSAGASYEQYF
>TRBV7-3|15|TRBJ2-3|.|TRBD2
TGTGCCAGCAGCTACCTAGGACTAGCCACAGATACGCAGTATTTT
CASSYLGLATDTQYF
>TRBV25-1|17|TRBJ2-1|.|TRBD2
TGTGCCAGCAGTGGGAATAGCGGGGGCCAACCCTACAATGAGCAGTTCTTC
CASSGNSGGQPYNEQFF
>TRBV7-2|11|TRBJ2-1|.|.
TGTGCCAGCAGCTTGCCAGGGTTGCAGTTCTTC
CASSLPGLQFF
>TRBV12-3/TRBV12-4|13|TRBJ1-1|.|TRBD1
TGTGCCAGCAACCGGACAGGGGGCACTGAAGCTTTCTTT
CASNRTGGTEAFF
>TRBV28|16|TRBJ1-1|few|.
TGTGCCAGCAGTTTTTCAAAGGGAAGGGGAAACACTGAAGCTTTCTTT
CASSFSKGRGNTEAFF
>TRBV2|16|TRBJ1-1|.|.
TGTGCCAGCAGTGAAGCGTCCTGGGGGGAGCTCACTGAAGCTTTCTTT
CASSEASWGELTEAFF
>TRBV28|14|TRBJ2-2|.|.
TGTGCCAGCCAGGCAGGGACGAACACCGGGGAGCTGTTTTTT
CASQAGTNTGELFF
>TRBV5-6|13|TRBJ1-1|.|TRBD1
TGTGCCAGCAGCGCGGAGAACAGGGGTATAGCTTTCTTT
CASSAENRGIAFF
>TRBV3-1|15|TRBJ1-5|many|.
TGTGCCAGCAGCCAAGGGGGTACGAGCAATCAGCCCCAGCATTTT
CASSQGGTSNQPQHF
>TRBV24-1|14|TRBJ2-7|.|.
TGTGCCACCACCGACGGTGCTTTCTCCTACGAGCAGTACTTC
CATTDGAFSYEQYF
>TRBV4-1|17|TRBJ1-6|.|.
TGCGCCAGCACCCCCTTGGGCAGGGTCAACCCAGAGGCACCCCTCCACTTT
CASTPLGRVNPEAPLHF
>TRBV9|11|TRBJ2-1|.|.
TGTGCCAGCAGCCTTATGGGAAGGTTGTTCTTC
CASSLMGRLFF
>TRBV6-5|15|TRBJ2-3|.|TRBD2
TGTGCCAGCTCCTGGACTAGCGGGGTCACAGATACGCAGTATTTT
CASSWTSGVTDTQYF
>TRBV20-1|13|TRBJ1-1|few|TRBD1
TGCAGTGCCCCTGGGCAGGGGGGACCACGGGCTTTCTTT
CSAPGQGGPRAFF
>TRBV6-5|13|TRBJ1-5|.|.
TGTGCCAGCAGTCCGGCGGGCAATCAGCCCCAGCATTTT
CASSPAGNQPQHF
>TRBV2|14|TRBJ1-1|.|.
TGTGCCAGCAGTGTGGGGGGATGGAACACTGAAGCTTTCTTT
CASSVGGWNTEAFF
>TRBV6-1|15|TRBJ1-2|.|TRBD1
TGTGCCAGCACCCCTCTCGGGACAGGGGCCCCTGGGGACACCTTC
CASTPLGTGAPGDTF
>TRBV7-9|14|TRBJ2-1|many|.
TGTGCCAGCAGCTTACTAGCGCCACACAATGAGCAGTTCTTC
CASSLLAPHNEQFF
>TRBV5-1|18|TRBJ1-1|.|TRBD1
TGCGCCAGCAGCTACAGGGGGCCGAACGGCCTGACACACACTGAAGCTTTCTTT
CASSYRGPNGLTHTEAFF
>TRBV20-1|16|TRBJ2-7|many|TRBD2
TGCAGTGCTAGAGATTCGGCCAGCGGGGGAAAGTACGAGCAGTACTTC
CSARDSASGGKYEQYF
>TRBV7-6|16|TRBJ1-6|few|.
TGTGCCAGCAGCCCCGGAGGGTGGGCGTCTCATTCACCCCTCCACTTT
CASSPGGWASHSPLHF
>TRBV29-1|13|TRBJ2-2|.|.
TGCAGCGCCGGGAATGGGGGTAGCGGGGAGCTGTTTTTT
CSAGNGGSGELFF
>TRBV20-1|15|TRBJ1-2|few|TRBD1
TGCAGTGCTAGTCTCTCAATAGTACAGGGGGCAGGCTACACCTTC
CSASLSIVQGAGYTF
>TRBV27|13|TRBJ1-3|.|.
TGTGCCAGCAGTTTCGCAGAAGGAAACACCATATATTTT
CASSFAEGNTIYF
>TRBV5-5|16|TRBJ2-5|.|.
TGTGCCAGCAGCTTGGATCCAGGGGTTGCTCGAGAGACCCAGTACTTC
CASSLDPGVARETQYF
>TRBV20-1|14|TRBJ1-5|.|.
TGCAGTGCTGGGTCCCAGGGCATCAATCAGCCCCAGCATTTT
CSAGSQGINQPQHF
>TRBV20-1|15|TRBJ2-3|few|TRBD2
TGCAGTGCCCATTCCGGGACTAGGGACACAGATACGCAGTATTTT
CSAHSGTRDTDTQYF
>TRBV7-6|14|TRBJ1-2|few|.
TGTGCCAGCAGCTTATCCATCGAGGGATTCGGCTACACCTTC
CASSLSIEGFGYTF
>TRBV27|16|TRBJ1-2|few|TRBD1
TGTGCCAGCAGTTATCGCCGGGACAGGGGGCTTCAGGGCTACACCTTC
CASSYRRDRGLQGYTF
>TRBV7-9|16|TRBJ1-1|.|.
TGTGCCAGCAGCTTCCACGGGTTAGCCAAGGGCACTGAAGCTTTCTTT
CASSFHGLAKGTEAFF
>TRBV12-5|17|TRBJ2-4|few|.
TGTGCTAGTGGTTTGGCCCGGGACGGACTAGCCAAAAACATTCAGTACTTC
CASGLARDGLAKNIQYF
>TRBV20-1|15|TRBJ2-5|.|TRBD2
TGCAGTGCTAGGGGACTAGCGGGGTACCAAGAGACCCAGTACTTC
CSARGLAGYQETQYF
>TRBV20-1|14|TRBJ1-2|many|.
TGCAGTGCTAGTATCAGGGTAGCTAACTATGGCTACACCTTC
CSASIRVANYGYTF